This T cell receptor (beta chain) is from a study of vaccination and CD4 T cells after COVID-19. Study context: Comprising six males and four females, the convalescent participants counted two Hispanic individuals among them. Typically, post-vaccine samples were obtained a median approximately 72 days after dose two, within a range of 14 to 241. At days 161 to 241 post-vaccination, as well as at day 14, three convalescent patients were sampled.

Note on this clonotype: Its target is unknown.

Time point here: late sampling 161 to 241 days after vaccination in a few convalescent patients. Treatment indicated: roughly 11-day PBMC culture with coronavirus spike peptide pools or control peptides (ViraFEST assay). In the ViraFEST assay, peptide-pool expansion preceded TCR sequencing of expanded clonotypes. Once obtained from cultured CD4+ T cells, the DNA was sequenced using the Oncomine TCR Beta short-read assay. TCRdb re-called the PCR reads with MiXCR, one entry per CDR3 protein. Altogether some 25,000 distinct CDR3 sequences are present, approximately 28% being singletons, with the ten largest covering 2.5% to 3.5%. The source is a human donor who had recovered from COVID-19. Material: CD4+ T cells from blood, cultured in vitro, obtained about 7 months after SARS-CoV-2 vaccination.

CDR3 region: CASSADRQYGPLHF. The CDR3 coding sequence is TGTGCCAGCAGCGCAGACAGGCAGTACGGTCCCCTCCACTTT. This chain connects TRBV7-6 to TRBJ1-6, with D possibly TRBD1 on 6 matching bases. The V gene lost 5 bases and the J gene lost 13 bases, with 18 bases spanning the gap. The CDR3 covers 14 residues. The germline V gene has CDR1 SGHVS and CDR2 FNYEAQ.